This T cell receptor beta chain came from a study of tumour-infiltrating T cells in Burkitt lymphoma. About the study: All epidemiological Burkitt lymphoma subtypes were represented in the cohort. Productive clonality predicted overall and progression-free survival.

Study-wide results and limits: Several public clonotypes recurred in numerous Burkitt lymphoma patients.

Only a few counts were recorded for this clone. Antigen unknown. Using immunoSEQ multiplex PCR, the repertoire was profiled, and TCRdb retains in-frame clones only, with some absent. Among 3,000 to 4,500 clones listed, roughly 21% were seen once. Germline CDR1 reads LGHNA; CDR2 reads YSLEER. The CDR3 totals 18 residues. V lost 0 bases to trimming and J lost 3 bases; unmatched junction nucleotides: 12. The sample comprised tumor tissue. The receptor was isolated from a human donor with Burkitt lymphoma. V and J are TRBV4-3 and TRBJ2-7, with 9 bases matching TRBD2. The CDR3 sequence: CASSQDLTSGPPYYEQYF. CDR3 nucleotides: TGCGCCAGCAGCCAAGATTTAACTAGCGGGCCCCCCTACTACGAGCAGTACTTC.